A selection of T cell receptor beta chains follows, all from one sample in a study of blood T cell repertoires in COVID-19. Method: immunoSEQ multiplex PCR; TCRdb's copy keeps in-frame clones and lacks some. The sample records about 120,000 clones, about nine tenths being singletons. The sequencing sample was made of peripheral blood. These receptors originate from a human donor with active COVID-19. The donor label of this sample is uncertain. Each CDR3 is given with its conserved first and last residue. Fields, in order: J gene, V gene, CDR3 protein.

J: TRBJ1-2
V: TRBV29-1
CDR3: CSVGFSWQGAEGDYGYTF

J: TRBJ2-5
V: TRBV5-1
CDR3: CASSPVREETQYF

J: TRBJ2-1
V: TRBV9
CDR3: CASSVDTSVPGLFYNEQFF

J: TRBJ1-5
V: TRBV2
CDR3: CASSPMGQPNQPQHF

J: TRBJ2-1
V: TRBV29-1
CDR3: CSVEGQGISYNEQFF

J: TRBJ1-3
V: TRBV15
CDR3: CATSRDWRAGNTIYF

J: TRBJ1-2
V: TRBV20-1
CDR3: CSASTGQVGGYTF

J: TRBJ1-1
V: TRBV6-5
CDR3: CASNAGTGRTEAFF

J: TRBJ2-2
V: TRBV9
CDR3: CASSSRAGGRQTGELFF

J: TRBJ1-6
V: TRBV6-6
CDR3: CASSKPGTGPSPLHF

J: TRBJ1-1
V: TRBV6-5
CDR3: CAGGTGGTEAFF

J: TRBJ1-1
V: TRBV5-1
CDR3: CASSLGQAAMNTEAFF

J: TRBJ2-3
V: TRBV9
CDR3: CASSVRRSGTDTQYF

J: TRBJ1-2
V: TRBV5-6
CDR3: CASRWWGPDYGYTF

J: TRBJ1-4
V: TRBV6-2/TRBV6-3
CDR3: CASSYFTGESGEKLFF